This T cell receptor (beta chain) comes out of a study of control samples from healthy donors and cancer patients. Germline V lookup: CDR1 SGHNT, CDR2 YYREEE (reference sequence). Losses at the gene ends were 4 bases for V and 3 bases for J; bases not matched to a gene: 7. This CDR3 is built from 15 residues. Assay used: immunoSEQ multiplex PCR; TCRdb lists only in-frame clones, some missing. Of 100,000 or so clones in the sample, roughly nine tenths were seen once. Sequencing was done on a sample of blood. The clonotype comes from a woman aged 25-40 years in good health. This chain joins TRBV5-4 and TRBJ2-3, with 8 bases matching TRBD1. The CDR3 DNA sequence: TGTGCCAGCAGCCTGGACGGACAGGGAACAGATACGCAGTATTTT. Translated, it gives CASSLDGQGTDTQYF.